A selection of T cell receptor beta chains follows, all from one sample in a study of cytomegalovirus exposure and HLA in healthy donors. Measured with immunoSEQ multiplex PCR; TCRdb has only the in-frame clones, and not every one. The sample carries more than 200,000 clones, approximately 79% recorded once. Sequenced input: PBMCs. These receptors all stem from a male donor in good health and CMV-seronegative. CDR3s include the opening cysteine and the closing phenylalanine or tryptophan. A D gene is named only where the DNA matches it firmly. A clone size is listed for some rows: how often the clone was seen (once, few, many), or a class if it is expanded.

clone size,D gene,J gene,V gene,CDR3 protein,CDR3 DNA
-,TRBD2,TRBJ2-1,TRBV4-3,CASEGWRGKNNEQFF,TGCGCCAGCGAGGGCTGGCGGGGGAAGAACAATGAGCAGTTCTTC
-,-,TRBJ2-7,TRBV19,CASSITGKYEQYF,TGTGCCAGTAGTATTACAGGGAAGTACGAGCAGTACTTC
-,-,TRBJ2-3,TRBV7-2,CASSLATQYF,TGTGCCAGCAGCCTGGCTACGCAGTATTTT
-,-,TRBJ1-3,TRBV10-3,CAISGGEISGNTIYF,TGTGCCATCAGTGGGGGGGAGATCTCTGGAAACACCATATATTTT
few,-,TRBJ2-5,TRBV6-5,CASSYTTSLETQYF,TGTGCCAGCAGTTACACGACTAGTTTGGAGACCCAGTACTTC
-,TRBD1,TRBJ1-6,TRBV6-5,CASSYGQGIGSPLHF,TGTGCCAGCAGTTACGGACAGGGGATTGGTTCACCCCTCCACTTT
-,TRBD1,TRBJ2-7,TRBV2,CASSIQPGQGLHEQYF,TGTGCCAGCAGTATCCAACCGGGACAGGGTCTCCACGAGCAGTACTTC
-,TRBD2,TRBJ2-1,TRBV6-4,CASSLLAGGYYNEQFF,TGTGCCAGCAGCCTACTAGCGGGGGGCTACTACAATGAGCAGTTCTTC
few,-,TRBJ2-5,TRBV9,CASSPQGWGETQYF,TGTGCCAGCAGCCCACAGGGTTGGGGAGAGACCCAGTACTTC
-,-,TRBJ2-7,TRBV4-2,CASSQEGSLASSYEQYF,TGTGCCAGCAGCCAAGAGGGCTCGCTAGCGAGCTCCTACGAGCAGTACTTC
-,-,TRBJ1-5,TRBV19,CASRDSLYNQPQHF,TGTGCCAGTAGGGACAGTCTCTACAATCAGCCCCAGCATTTT
-,TRBD2,TRBJ2-2,TRBV6-4,CASSESLAGENTGELFF,TGTGCCAGCAGTGAATCACTAGCGGGAGAGAACACCGGGGAGCTGTTTTTT
-,-,TRBJ1-1,TRBV5-6,CASSLSDWEAFF,TGTGCCAGCAGCTTATCGGATTGGGAGGCTTTCTTT
-,-,TRBJ2-6,TRBV28,CASSIILSGANVLTF,TGTGCCAGCAGTATTATCTTGTCTGGGGCCAACGTCCTGACTTTC
-,TRBD2,TRBJ2-7,TRBV19,CASRGSGTRSYEQYF,TGTGCCAGTAGGGGCTCCGGGACTAGATCCTACGAGCAGTACTTC
-,-,TRBJ1-5,TRBV12-2,CASRSGSNQPQHF,TGTGCAAGTCGCTCAGGTAGCAATCAGCCCCAGCATTTT
-,-,TRBJ1-1,TRBV28,CASSPPRFGNTEAFF,TGTGCCAGCAGCCCACCGCGGTTTGGGAACACTGAAGCTTTCTTT
-,-,TRBJ1-2,TRBV5-6,CASSLIASPGIPYYGYTF,TGTGCCAGCAGCCTAATTGCCTCTCCGGGAATCCCTTACTATGGCTACACCTTC
-,TRBD1,TRBJ1-4,TRBV9,CASSVDRADEKLFF,TGTGCCAGCAGCGTGGACAGGGCCGATGAAAAACTGTTTTTT
-,TRBD1,TRBJ2-3,TRBV7-9,CASRTQGLDTQYF,TGTGCCAGCAGAACACAGGGGTTAGATACGCAGTATTTT
-,-,TRBJ2-1,TRBV6-6,CASSYGGDEQFF,TGTGCCAGCAGTTACGGAGGGGATGAGCAGTTCTTC
once,-,TRBJ2-5,TRBV18,CASSPPGLGEETQYF,TGTGCCAGCTCACCACCGGGACTGGGGGAAGAGACCCAGTACTTC
once,-,TRBJ2-1,TRBV6-5,CASSYGQGYYNEQFF,TGTGCCAGCAGTTACGGTCAGGGGTACTACAATGAGCAGTTCTTC
-,TRBD1,TRBJ1-3,TRBV28,CASSPDRGSGNTIYF,TGTGCCAGCAGTCCGGACAGGGGCTCTGGAAACACCATATATTTT
once,TRBD1,TRBJ1-2,TRBV4-3,CASSQVPGGYGYTF,TGCGCCAGCAGCCAAGTTCCAGGGGGCTATGGCTACACCTTC
-,-,TRBJ1-1,TRBV27,CASSLNPQNTEAFF,TGTGCCAGCAGTTTAAATCCACAGAACACTGAAGCTTTCTTT
-,TRBD2,TRBJ2-3,TRBV7-9,CASSLYSGGYTTDTQYF,TGTGCCAGCAGCTTATATAGCGGGGGTTATACGACAGATACGCAGTATTTT
-,TRBD2,TRBJ2-7,TRBV5-6,CASSLGLAGGDEQYF,TGTGCCAGCAGCTTGGGGCTAGCGGGAGGGGACGAGCAGTACTTC
-,TRBD2,TRBJ2-7,TRBV7-2,CASSLLLAGGSYEQYF,TGTGCCAGCAGCTTACTGCTAGCGGGGGGCAGTTACGAGCAGTACTTC
few,TRBD2,TRBJ2-7,TRBV7-9,CASSSTSGYYEQYF,TGTGCCAGCAGCTCGACTAGCGGATACTACGAGCAGTACTTC
-,-,TRBJ2-1,TRBV5-1,CASSTTDSNYNEQFF,TGCGCCAGCAGCACGACGGACAGTAACTACAATGAGCAGTTCTTC
-,-,TRBJ2-1,TRBV18,CASSPGQQDNEQFF,TGTGCCAGCTCACCTGGACAGCAAGACAATGAGCAGTTCTTC
-,-,TRBJ2-7,TRBV11-2,CASSFVVYEQYF,TGTGCCAGCAGCTTTGTCGTCTACGAGCAGTACTTC
-,TRBD2,TRBJ2-1,TRBV29-1,CSALAVTYNNEQFF,TGCAGCGCCCTAGCGGTTACTTACAATAATGAGCAGTTCTTC
-,TRBD1,TRBJ2-2,TRBV19,CASSMTGDTGELFF,TGTGCCAGTAGTATGACAGGGGACACCGGGGAGCTGTTTTTT
-,-,TRBJ2-1,TRBV5-4,CATRQLPNNEQFF,TGTGCCACCCGACAGCTCCCAAACAATGAGCAGTTCTTC
-,-,TRBJ2-3,TRBV28,CASSLPLEDTQYF,TGTGCCAGCAGTTTACCACTCGAGGATACGCAGTATTTT
-,-,TRBJ2-1,TRBV28,CASSLGMGAASYNEQFF,TGTGCCAGCAGCCTCGGGATGGGGGCCGCCTCCTACAATGAGCAGTTCTTC
-,TRBD1,TRBJ1-1,TRBV19,CASSIGVPGQGSGTEAFF,TGTGCCAGTAGTATAGGAGTCCCGGGACAGGGGAGTGGGACTGAAGCTTTCTTT
few,TRBD1,TRBJ1-1,TRBV4-2,CASSSLLTGDYTEAFF,TGTGCCAGCAGCTCCCTTCTGACAGGGGATTACACTGAAGCTTTCTTT
once,-,TRBJ1-1,TRBV7-2,CASSLARQGTTEAFF,TGTGCCAGCAGCTTAGCTAGGCAGGGGACCACTGAAGCTTTCTTT
once,TRBD1,TRBJ1-2,TRBV5-1,CASSLAGTGGGYTF,TGCGCCAGCAGCTTGGCCGGGACAGGGGGTGGCTACACCTTC
-,TRBD2,TRBJ2-7,TRBV7-2,CASSGEWGRAVEQYF,TGTGCCAGCAGCGGGGAATGGGGGAGGGCCGTCGAGCAGTACTTC
-,-,TRBJ1-1,TRBV7-8,CASSLATANTEAFF,TGTGCCAGCAGCTTAGCAACAGCGAACACTGAAGCTTTCTTT
-,TRBD2,TRBJ2-5,TRBV2,CASSGAGGGFETQYF,TGTGCCAGCAGTGGGGCGGGAGGGGGGTTCGAGACCCAGTACTTC
-,-,TRBJ1-1,TRBV18,CASSQTKQENTEAFF,TGTGCCAGCTCTCAAACCAAACAGGAGAACACTGAAGCTTTCTTT
-,TRBD1,TRBJ2-7,TRBV27,CASSLTDRGHEQYF,TGTGCCAGCAGTTTAACCGACAGGGGCCACGAGCAGTACTTC
-,-,TRBJ1-1,TRBV30,CAWSAVANSWGRSEAFF,TGTGCCTGGAGTGCCGTTGCAAATTCTTGGGGGCGTTCTGAAGCTTTCTTT